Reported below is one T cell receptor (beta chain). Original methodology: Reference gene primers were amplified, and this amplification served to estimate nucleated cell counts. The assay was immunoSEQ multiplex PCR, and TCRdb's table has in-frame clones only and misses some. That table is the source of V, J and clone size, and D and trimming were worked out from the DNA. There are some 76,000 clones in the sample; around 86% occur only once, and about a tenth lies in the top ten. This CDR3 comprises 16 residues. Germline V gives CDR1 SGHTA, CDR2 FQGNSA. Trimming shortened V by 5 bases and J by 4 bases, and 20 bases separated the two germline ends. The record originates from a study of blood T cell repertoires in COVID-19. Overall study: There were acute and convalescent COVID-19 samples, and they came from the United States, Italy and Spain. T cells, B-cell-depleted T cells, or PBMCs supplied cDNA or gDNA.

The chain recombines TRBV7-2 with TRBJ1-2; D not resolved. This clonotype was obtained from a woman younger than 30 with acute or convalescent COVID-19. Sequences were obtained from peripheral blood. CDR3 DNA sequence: TGTGCCAGCAGCATTGCTCCCGGGAGGGTCCTCTATGGCTACACCTTC. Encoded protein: CASSIAPGRVLYGYTF.